This paragraph covers one TCR beta chain sequence. Its target is unknown. A much larger clone lies one base from this, so it may be a read error. The sample originates from a study of blood T cells in healthy people across ages. Primed by a sample-barcoded 5' primer and a J-beta primer mix, a second PCR proceeded for 7 to 11 cycles. TCRdb redid the calling of the 5' RACE reads with MiXCR, one entry per CDR3 protein. The table records some 1.4 million distinct CDR3 sequences, roughly 45% of them present only once. Study-wide results and limits: Aged donors had fewer naive CD4+ cells and lower diversity than long-lived donors.

V trimming: 4 bases; J trimming: 3 bases; junction bases outside the gene matches: 3. CDR3 length: 13 residues. Germline CDR1 SGHTA, CDR2 FQGNSA. Sample: blood. The V call is TRBV7-2, the J call TRBJ2-7; 7 bases are a match to TRBD1. The TCR comes from a woman under 30 in good health. The DNA of the CDR3 is TGTGCCAGCAGCTCGGACAGGTTCTACGAGCAGTACTTC. Amino acids: CASSSDRFYEQYF.